The sequence of this T cell receptor beta chain was determined in a study of OX40 agonist ivuxolimab in advanced cancers. This table comes from immunoSEQ multiplex PCR, and its TCRdb copy is limited to in-frame clones, with some not included. The sample yields tens of thousands of clones, more than 75% seen once. CDR3 length: 14 amino acids. CDR1 is KGHSH, CDR2 LQKENI, per germline. Unmatched junction bases numbered 2, after V lost 4 bases and J lost 7 bases. The receptor was derived from an adult with an advanced solid tumor such as melanoma, head and neck, liver or kidney cancer. The V call is TRBV18, the J call TRBJ1-6; 9 positions agree with TRBD1. Source: CD4+ or CD8+ T cells sorted from blood, taken in a trial of the OX40 agonist ivuxolimab. The CDR3 coding sequence is TGTGCCAGCTCACGGACAGGGGCGAATTCACCCCTCCACTTT. This translates into CASSRTGANSPLHF.